This paragraph covers one T cell receptor (beta chain) sequence. Its antigen is not known. The sample comes from a study of T cells expressing NK-cell markers. About the research overall: Most of the eight sequenced donors tested HCMV-seropositive; one tested seronegative. General study points: As a fraction of CD8+ T cells, dominant NKG2C+ clonotypes reached about 1.0-7.5% in six donors.

A 5'RACE template switching approach incorporating UMIs was used to make TCR beta cDNA. TCRdb re-called the 5' RACE reads and shows each CDR3 protein once, DNA omitted. The table counts about half a million distinct CDR3 sequences; approximately 1.4% lies in the top ten. This CDR3 contains 17 residues. In germline, CDR1 is SEHNR, CDR2 FQNEAQ (reference sequence). V and J are TRBV7-9 and TRBJ2-3; TCRdb's assignment of TRBD2 cannot be checked, as there is no DNA. The specimen sequenced was blood T cells: a sorted CD56 or NKG2C T cell subset, CD4+ or CD8+ T cells, or bulk PBMC T cells (not recorded which). The clonotype originates from a woman aged 45-65 years in good health. Here the CDR3 reads CASSLEGAGGPRDTQYF.